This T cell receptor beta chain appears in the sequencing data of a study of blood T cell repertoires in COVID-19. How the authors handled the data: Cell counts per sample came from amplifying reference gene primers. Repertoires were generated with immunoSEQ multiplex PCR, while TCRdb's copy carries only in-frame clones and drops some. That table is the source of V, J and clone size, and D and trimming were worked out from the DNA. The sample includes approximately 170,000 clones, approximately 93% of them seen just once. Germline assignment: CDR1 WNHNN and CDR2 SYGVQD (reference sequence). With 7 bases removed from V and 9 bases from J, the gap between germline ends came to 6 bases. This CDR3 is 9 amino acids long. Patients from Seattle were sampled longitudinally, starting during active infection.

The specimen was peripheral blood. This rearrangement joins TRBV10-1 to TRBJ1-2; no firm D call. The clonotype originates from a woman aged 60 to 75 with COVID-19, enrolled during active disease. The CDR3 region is CASTSCYTF. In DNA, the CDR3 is TGCGCCAGCACCTCTTGCTACACCTTC.